This section outlines one TCR beta chain sequence together with its context. The data derive from a study of blood T cell repertoires in COVID-19. Study-wide context: Collection of acute and convalescent COVID-19 samples took place in the United States, Italy and Spain. T cells, B-cell-depleted T cells, or PBMCs supplied cDNA or gDNA.

Study processing details: Reference gene primers were amplified, and this amplification served to estimate nucleated cell counts. Here immunoSEQ multiplex PCR was the method, and the copy in TCRdb shows in-frame clones only, minus some. V, J and clone size are those of that table, while D and trimming were read from the DNA. The sample has roughly 100,000 clones, around 86% seen once. The CDR3 runs 15 residues. The germline V gene has CDR1 MNHEY and CDR2 SVGAGI. Trimming removed 5 bases from V and 0 bases from J, with 11 bases in between. The chain couples TRBV6-5 to TRBJ1-3; D is unresolved. The sample comprised peripheral blood. This TCR came from a woman aged 65 to 85 with acute or convalescent COVID-19. CDR3 protein: CASSLDPSSGNTIYF. CDR3 DNA sequence: TGTGCCAGCAGTCTAGACCCGAGCTCTGGAAACACCATATATTTT.